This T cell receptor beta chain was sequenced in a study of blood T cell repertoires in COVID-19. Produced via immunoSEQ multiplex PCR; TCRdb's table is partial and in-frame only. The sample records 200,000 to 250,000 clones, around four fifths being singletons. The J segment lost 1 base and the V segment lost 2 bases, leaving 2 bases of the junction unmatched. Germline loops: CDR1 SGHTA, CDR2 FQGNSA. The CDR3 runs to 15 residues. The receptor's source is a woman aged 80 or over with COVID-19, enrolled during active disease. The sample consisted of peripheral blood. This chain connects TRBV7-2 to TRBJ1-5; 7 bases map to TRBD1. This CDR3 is CASSLRQGSNQPQHF. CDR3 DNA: TGTGCCAGCAGCTTAAGACAGGGAAGCAATCAGCCCCAGCATTTT.